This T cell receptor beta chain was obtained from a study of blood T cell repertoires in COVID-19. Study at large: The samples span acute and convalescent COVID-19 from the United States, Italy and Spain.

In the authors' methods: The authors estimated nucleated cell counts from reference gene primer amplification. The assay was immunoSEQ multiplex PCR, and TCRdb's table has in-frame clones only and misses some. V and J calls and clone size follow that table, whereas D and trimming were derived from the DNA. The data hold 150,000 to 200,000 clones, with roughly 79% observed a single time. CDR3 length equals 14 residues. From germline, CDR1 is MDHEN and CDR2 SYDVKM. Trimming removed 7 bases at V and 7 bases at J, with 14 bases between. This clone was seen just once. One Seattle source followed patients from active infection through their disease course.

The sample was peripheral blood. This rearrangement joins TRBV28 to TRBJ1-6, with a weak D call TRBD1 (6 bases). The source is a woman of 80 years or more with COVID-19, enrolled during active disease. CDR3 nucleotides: TGTGCCAGCACTCCCGGGACAAGGAATTCACCCCTCCACTTT. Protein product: CASTPGTRNSPLHF.